This T cell receptor (beta chain) was obtained from a study of metastatic and nonmetastatic thyroid tumors. Study-level background: Repertoire comparisons spanned blood and tumor or nodule tissue from malignant and benign thyroid patients. Overall study findings and caveats: Compared with benign nodules, malignant thyroid tumors were reported to have significantly higher TCR beta diversity in both blood and tumor.

Germline trimming cut 3 bases from V and 8 bases from J; bases unmatched to any gene: 12. Per the germline V gene, CDR1 is LGHDT and CDR2 is YNNKEL (reference sequence). The CDR3 runs 17 residues. Original data processing: The study took CDR3 differences across clinicopathological groups and made a distant-metastasis classifier for papillary thyroid cancer from them. Using MiXCR, TCRdb re-called clones from the PCR reads. Here the V and J calls rest on TCRdb's processing, not on the authors' analysis. Of 25,000 to 35,000 clones in the sample, 4% to 5% were seen once. Patients were all untreated before their thyroid surgery. This clone was seen at least ten times. Its antigen remains unknown.

Sequencing was done on a sample of blood. The clonotype originates from a female donor with papillary thyroid cancer or a benign thyroid nodule (not recorded which). Some clones in this sample may be carry-over from other donors' samples. This rearrangement joins TRBV3-1 to TRBJ2-1, with 11 bases matching TRBD2. The CDR3 spells CASSHQGLAASLDEQFF. The CDR3 nucleotides read TGTGCCAGCAGCCACCAGGGACTAGCGGCATCTTTAGATGAGCAGTTCTTC.